This entry lists 21 T cell receptor beta chains sequenced from one sample in a study of neurological immune-mediated disorders. In TCRdb, the 5' RACE reads were re-called with MiXCR into one record per CDR3 protein. The sample yields 100,000 or so distinct CDR3 sequences, roughly an eighth seen once. The time point denotes: longitudinal time-point 2. Sequenced: PBMCs. These receptors all stem from a female donor with HTLV-1-associated myelopathy (HAM/TSP).

In this sample, this clonotype turned up many times. In DNA, the CDR3 is TGTGCCAGCAGCGGACACAAGAACACTGAAGCTTTCTTT. Protein sequence: CASSGHKNTEAFF. The chain recombines TRBV9 with TRBJ1-1; D ambiguous. CDR3 length: 13 residues. V lost 3 bases and J lost 1, with 7 bases in between. Germline values: CDR1 SGDLS, CDR2 YYNGEE.

Here the CDR3 reads CSARGHSSFTPQETQYF. As DNA, the CDR3 is TGCAGTGCTAGAGGCCATTCTAGCTTCACCCCACAAGAGACCCAGTACTTC. V gene TRBV20-1 combines with J gene TRBJ2-5; perhaps TRBD2 as D (5 bases). Germline V gives CDR1 DFQATT, CDR2 SNEGSKA (reference sequence). This CDR3 region has 17 residues. Trimming stripped 1 base from V and 2 bases from J, with 20 bases between.

This clonotype has ten or more counts. This sequence joins TRBV18 and TRBJ2-5; 13 bases are shared with TRBD2. Germline assignment: CDR1 KGHSH and CDR2 LQKENI. Germline trimming cut 6 bases from V and 2 bases from J; bases unmatched to any gene: 6. The CDR3 extends over 16 amino acids. The CDR3 reads CASSAGLAGMQETQYF. DNA for the CDR3: TGTGCCAGCTCGGCGGGACTAGCGGGGATGCAAGAGACCCAGTACTTC.

This clonotype was recorded at least ten times. The chain joins TRBV5-1 to TRBJ1-1; TRBD1 is a possible D gene (6 bases). This CDR3 is built from 13 residues. From germline, CDR1 is SGHRS and CDR2 YFSETQ. Deletions cut 6 bases from V and 1 base from J, with 10 bases between. This CDR3 reads CASTAQGNTEAFF. CDR3 sequence (DNA): TGCGCCAGCACCGCACAGGGGAACACTGAAGCTTTCTTT.

This clonotype came up many times. V usage is TRBV5-6 and J usage is TRBJ2-7; D is undetermined. The CDR3 loop spans 15 amino acids. The ends were cut back, 3 bases at V and 7 bases at J, with 20 bases in the middle. Germline V gives CDR1 SGHDT, CDR2 YYEEEE. CDR3 amino acids: CASSSEILRVTEQYF. The CDR3 bases are TGTGCCAGCAGCTCCGAAATACTTAGAGTTACAGAGCAGTACTTC.

This clonotype was seen many times. The CDR3 protein is CASSYSDSLEQYF. Written as DNA, the CDR3 is TGTGCCAGCAGTTACTCAGACTCCCTCGAGCAGTACTTC. The chain recombines TRBV6-5 with TRBJ2-7; unclear D gene. The CDR3 spans 13 residues. V lost 0 bases and J lost 6, with 9 bases in between. Germline assignment: CDR1 MNHEY and CDR2 SVGAGI.

The chain carries TRBV12-3 or TRBV12-4 and TRBJ2-1, with 8 bases identical to TRBD2. The CDR3 covers 16 residues. J lost 1 base, V lost 4 bases, and 6 bases had no gene match. CDR3: CASSYRSGGSYNEQFF. The CDR3 nucleotides read TGTGCCAGCAGTTACAGGAGCGGGGGATCCTACAATGAGCAGTTCTTC.

This clonotype was counted at least ten times. The chain carries TRBV7-3 and TRBJ2-1; possible D gene TRBD2, 5 bases. Germline V lookup: CDR1 SGHTA, CDR2 FQGTGA. Trimming took 2 bases from V and 4 from J, leaving 9 bases between them. The CDR3 is 14 amino acids. The CDR3 region has the DNA TGTGCCAGCAGCTTAGGTTCGGGGTACAATGAGCAGTTCTTC. Protein sequence: CASSLGSGYNEQFF.

The V gene is TRBV5-5, the J gene TRBJ2-7; tentative D call: TRBD2 (6 bases). The ends were cut back, 4 bases at V and 4 bases at J, with 18 bases in the middle. Germline V gene sequence: CDR1 SGHKS, CDR2 YYEKEE (reference sequence). This CDR3 contains 15 residues. This CDR3 reads CASSRNRDSKYEQYF. CDR3 coding DNA: TGTGCCAGCAGCCGCAACCGGGACTCTAAATACGAGCAGTACTTC.

There are many counts of this clonotype. V usage is TRBV15 and J usage is TRBJ1-2; possible D gene TRBD1, 6 bases. Per the germline V gene, CDR1 is LNHNV and CDR2 is YYDKDF (reference sequence). This CDR3 has 17 residues. Trimming removed 3 bases at V and 3 bases at J, with 20 bases between. CDR3 protein: CATSSRAGGGRDYGYTF. In DNA, the CDR3 is TGTGCCACCAGCAGTCGAGCGGGGGGGGGCAGGGACTATGGCTACACCTTC.

This clonotype was counted only a few times. The chain recombines TRBV5-1 with TRBJ1-3; tentative D call: TRBD1 (5 bases). The germline V gene has CDR1 SGHRS and CDR2 YFSETQ. This CDR3 comprises 15 residues. The V and J ends lost 4 bases and 2 bases respectively, with 13 bases between them. For the CDR3, the DNA is TGCGCCAGCAGCCCTGCGACGGGGCCTGGAAACACCATATATTTT. It codes for CASSPATGPGNTIYF.

Many counts were recorded for this clonotype. The V and J genes are TRBV28 and TRBJ2-3; 9 bases match TRBD2. The CDR3 loop spans 16 amino acids. CDR1 is MDHEN, CDR2 SYDVKM, per germline. The V and J ends lost 4 bases and 4 bases, in that order; junction bases with no gene match: 9. CDR3 residues: CASSSPPGGGADTQYF. CDR3 nucleotide sequence: TGTGCCAGCAGTTCTCCGCCGGGCGGGGGGGCAGATACGCAGTATTTT. Complete variable domain (other parts from reference TRBV28 and TRBJ2-3): DVKVTQSSRYLVKRTGEKVFLECVQDMDHENMFWYRQDPGLGLRLIYFSYDVKMKEKGDIPEGYSVSREKKERFSLILESASTNQTSMYLCASSSPPGGGADTQYFGPGTRLTVL.

This clonotype was detected many times. This chain connects TRBV5-1 to TRBJ2-1, with D possibly TRBD2 on 5 matching bases. From germline, CDR1 is SGHRS and CDR2 YFSETQ. There are 12 residues in the CDR3. V was cut by 3 bases and J by 7 bases, with 8 bases left in between. CDR3 loop: CASSWRVNEQFF. The CDR3 DNA follows: TGCGCCAGCAGCTGGCGGGTTAATGAGCAGTTCTTC.

This clonotype occurred many times. This rearrangement joins TRBV11-2 to TRBJ2-5, with a tentative D call TRBD2 (5 bases). V was cut by 2 bases and J by 9 bases, with 13 bases left in between. Germline values: CDR1 SGHAT, CDR2 FQNNGV. The CDR3 contains 13 residues. In nucleotides, the CDR3 is TGTGCCAGCAGCTTATCGGGGTCACGGGCCCAGTACTTC. Protein sequence: CASSLSGSRAQYF. Looking up the rest from reference TRBV11-2 and TRBJ2-5 gives the full variable domain: EAGVAQSPRYKIIEKRQSVAFWCNPISGHATLYWYQQILGQGPKLLIQFQNNGVVDDSQLPKDRFSAERLKGVDSTLKIQPAKLEDSAVYLCASSLSGSRAQYFGPGTRLLVL.

The sample holds many counts of this clonotype. The chain joins TRBV10-3 to TRBJ1-3; 8 bases map to TRBD1. CDR1 and CDR2 (germline): ENHRY, SYGVKD. CDR3 length: 15 residues. With 0 bases clipped from V and 2 bases from J, the junction kept 0 bases outside the gene matches. The chain's CDR3 is CAISESTGAGNTIYF. The CDR3 DNA reads TGTGCCATCAGTGAGTCGACAGGGGCTGGAAACACCATATATTTT.

This clonotype appeared once. One junction end does not reproduce the germline sequence, and a read error may be involved. The DNA of the CDR3 is TGTGCCAGCAGTCCCCCGGGAGCGGGGGGATCAATTGTAGCAGATATGCAGTATTTT. Translated: CASSPPGAGGSIVADMQYF. The J gene is TRBJ2-3, the V gene TRBV27, with TRBD2 identical over 9 bases. Per the germline V gene, CDR1 is MNHEY and CDR2 is SMNVEV (reference sequence). The CDR3 has 19 amino acids.

This clonotype was observed many times. The gene calls are TRBV5-1 and TRBJ2-5; D may correspond to TRBD1 or TRBD2 (7 bases each). The CDR3 loop spans 15 amino acids. Germline CDR1 SGHRS, CDR2 YFSETQ. Between the trimmed V and J ends, which lost 0 bases and 4 bases, there was a span of 13 bases. CDR3 in DNA: TGCGCCAGCAGCTTGGCTGGCAGGGGGGGAGAGACCCAGTACTTC. Protein: CASSLAGRGGETQYF.

This clonotype was counted only a few times. This chain connects TRBV5-5 to TRBJ2-2, with 12 bases lining up with TRBD2. The ends lost 4 bases at V and 2 bases at J; junction bases unmatched: 3. Germline CDR1 and CDR2: SGHKS and YYEKEE (reference sequence). This CDR3 comprises 16 residues. The CDR3 loop is CASSTLAGGNTGELFF. The CDR3 DNA reads TGTGCCAGCAGCACACTAGCGGGGGGAAACACCGGGGAGCTGTTTTTT. Supplemented by reference TRBV5-5 and TRBJ2-2, the full variable domain reads DAGVTQSPTHLIKTRGQQVTLRCSPISGHKSVSWYQQVLGQGPQFIFQYYEKEERGRGNFPDRFSARQFPNYSSELNVNALLLGDSALYLCASSTLAGGNTGELFFGEGSRLTVL.

This clonotype was recorded at least ten times. The genes are TRBV7-9 and TRBJ2-7; D remains unclear. The CDR3 is 11 residues long. The V end was cut by 5 bases, the J end by 2 bases, with 4 bases between. Germline CDR1 and CDR2: SEHNR and FQNEAQ (reference sequence). The CDR3 reads CASSPAYEQYF. CDR3 nucleotide sequence: TGTGCCAGCAGCCCGGCCTACGAGCAGTACTTC.

This clonotype came up many times. The chain combines TRBV20-1 with TRBJ2-5, with 10 nucleotides matching TRBD1. The CDR3 length is 14 residues. V dropped 5 bases and J dropped 2; count of bases not matched to a gene: 5. CDR1 DFQATT and CDR2 SNEGSKA come from the germline V gene (reference sequence). As DNA, the CDR3 is TGCAGTGCTCCGACAGGGGGCTGGCAAGAGACCCAGTACTTC. Its protein product is CSAPTGGWQETQYF.

At least ten counts were recorded for this clonotype. This rearrangement joins TRBV12-3 or TRBV12-4 to TRBJ2-1; TRBD1 matches at 8 bases. The CDR3 has 16 residues. V lost 1 base to trimming and J lost 4 bases; unmatched junction nucleotides: 6. The CDR3 DNA is TGTGCCAGCAGTTTAGGGGATCGGACAGGGTACAATGAGCAGTTCTTC. This codes for CASSLGDRTGYNEQFF.